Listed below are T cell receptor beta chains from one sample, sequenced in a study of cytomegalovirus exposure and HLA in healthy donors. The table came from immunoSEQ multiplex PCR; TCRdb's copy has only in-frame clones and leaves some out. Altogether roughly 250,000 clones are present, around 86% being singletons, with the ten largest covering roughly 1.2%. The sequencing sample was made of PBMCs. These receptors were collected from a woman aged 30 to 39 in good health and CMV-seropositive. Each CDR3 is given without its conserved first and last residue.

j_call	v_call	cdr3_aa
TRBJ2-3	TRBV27	ASSLLRIPGTGAPRDTQY
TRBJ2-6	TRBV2	AGLLIAGANVLT
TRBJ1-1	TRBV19	ASSRGQGSAEAF
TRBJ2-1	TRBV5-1	ASSFSGAYNEQF
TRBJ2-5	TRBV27	ASSLRFFRWETQY
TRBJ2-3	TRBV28	ASSFPGLAMGSDTQY
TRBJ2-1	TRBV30	AWSWTSGRNEQF
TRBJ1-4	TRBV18	ASSPPAVEKLF
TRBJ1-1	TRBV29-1	SVEGGQGSTEAF
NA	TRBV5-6	ASSLASGSSHREQY
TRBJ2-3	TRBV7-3	ASSLGLAGGSDTQY
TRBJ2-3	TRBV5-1	ASSLEDSWDTQY
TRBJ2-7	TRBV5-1	ASREGDGAGYEQY
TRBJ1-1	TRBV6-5	ASSYRGFTEAF
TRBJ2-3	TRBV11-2	ASSSGLAYRGDTQY
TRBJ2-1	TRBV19	ASSIVRGTNEQF
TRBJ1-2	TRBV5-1	ASSLDSAGGGYT
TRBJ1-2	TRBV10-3	AISVGRGDYGYT
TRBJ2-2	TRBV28	ASSFTLAGVSSGELF
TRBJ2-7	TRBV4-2	ASSQEMAGALYEQY
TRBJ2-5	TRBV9	ASSIQSGGMGETQY
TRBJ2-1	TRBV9	ASSVSGLEYNEQF
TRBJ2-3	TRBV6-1	ASTETGTQY
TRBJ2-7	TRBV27	ASSLFPSYEQY
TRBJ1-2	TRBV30	AWSRTRGDGYT
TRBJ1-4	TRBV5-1	ASSRTATNEKLF
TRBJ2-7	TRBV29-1	SVKHETYEQY
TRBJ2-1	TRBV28	ASSFRVDNEQF
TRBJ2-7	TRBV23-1	ASSVGEEDYEQY
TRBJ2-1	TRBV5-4	ASSLWALGEQF
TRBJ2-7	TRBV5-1	ASSISGGSSYEQY
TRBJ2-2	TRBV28	ASRRFGTKGNTGELF
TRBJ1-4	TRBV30	AWAGQGGEKLF
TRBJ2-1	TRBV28	ASSPVSGAYNEQF
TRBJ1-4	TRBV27	ASSLSMTGLGRNEKLF
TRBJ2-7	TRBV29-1	SVTRLAGLSYEQY
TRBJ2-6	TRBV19	ASSISGTDFSGANVLT
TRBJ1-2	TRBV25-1	ASSEYFVPGAWNGYT
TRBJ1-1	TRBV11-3	ASSLRTKTGEAF
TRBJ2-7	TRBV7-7	ASSPSSNPYYEQY
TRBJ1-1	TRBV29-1	SVDRGAPEAF
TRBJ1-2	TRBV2	ASSEASVYGYT
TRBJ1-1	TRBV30	AWRTGMNTEAF
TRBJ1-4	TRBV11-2	ASSANPGTITTNEKLF
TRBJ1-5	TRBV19	ASRGRGFQPQH
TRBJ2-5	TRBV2	ASSVDTSGVAETQY
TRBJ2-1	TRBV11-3	ASSPRTSGYNEQF
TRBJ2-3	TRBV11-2	ASSQIGQLSTDTQY
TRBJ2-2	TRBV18	ASSPQAGGVNTGELF
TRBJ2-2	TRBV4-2	ASSQGLAANTGELF
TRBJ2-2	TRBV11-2	ASSGLAGVPGELF
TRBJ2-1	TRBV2	ASSGTWTLGLAGRNEQF
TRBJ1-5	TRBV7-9	ASSRDSVSNQPQH